Listed here are 5 T cell receptor beta chains from one sample, sequenced in a study of T cells after yellow fever vaccination. TCRdb used MiXCR to reprocess the 5' RACE reads, holding one entry per CDR3 protein. The data show about 330,000 distinct CDR3 sequences, 4.1% seen once. The source material was PBMCs, sampled 5 days after the yellow fever booster vaccination. Receptors were obtained from a man aged 18 to 30 who received the YFV17D yellow fever vaccine.

This clonotype was detected only a few times. V is TRBV7-3 and J is TRBJ2-5; D is unresolved. The CDR3 runs 13 residues. The V and J ends lost 3 bases and 5 bases respectively, with 10 bases between them. From germline, CDR1 is SGHTA and CDR2 FQGTGA. The CDR3 DNA follows: TGTGCCAGCAGCTTCAGCGTGAAGGAGACCCAGTACTTC. Protein sequence: CASSFSVKETQYF.

This clonotype was counted between two and nine times. The chain links TRBV28 to TRBJ2-4; D assignment may be TRBD1 or TRBD2 (5 bases each). V lost 7 bases and J 7 bases, leaving 14 bases between the germline ends. Germline CDR1 is MDHEN and CDR2 is SYDVKM. The CDR3 spans 13 residues. DNA of the CDR3: TGTGCCAGCATCGAGGGGACGGGGAACATTCAGTACTTC. It encodes CASIEGTGNIQYF.

This clonotype was seen repeatedly, ten times or more. CDR3 nucleotide sequence: TGCAGTGCTAGAGATGAAGCAGGGCCCTACGAGCAGTACTTC. Protein product: CSARDEAGPYEQYF. This sequence joins TRBV20-1 and TRBJ2-7, with D possibly matching TRBD1 (5 bases). Germline CDR1 is DFQATT and CDR2 is SNEGSKA (reference sequence). The CDR3 has 14 residues. V was trimmed by 0 bases and J by 2 bases, leaving 11 bases between them.

This chain uses TRBV10-3 with TRBJ2-7, with D perhaps being TRBD1 or TRBD2 (5 bases each). The germline V and J ends were trimmed by 1 base and 0 bases, with 10 bases remaining between them. The CDR3 runs 15 residues. CDR1 is ENHRY and CDR2 is SYGVKD in the germline V gene. In DNA form, the CDR3 reads TGTGCCATCAGTGAGTACTCAGGGAGCTCCTACGAGCAGTACTTC. Residues: CAISEYSGSSYEQYF.

In this sample, this clonotype turned up many times. The chain uses TRBV7-2 and TRBJ1-4; no clear D. The germline V gene has CDR1 SGHTA and CDR2 FQGNSA. The CDR3 has 17 residues. Trimming took 3 bases from V and 6 from J, leaving 20 bases between them. CDR3 residues: CASSFSPGSAWDEKLFF. The DNA for the CDR3 is TGTGCCAGCAGCTTTTCCCCCGGGTCGGCCTGGGATGAAAAACTGTTTTTT.